Each of the 2 T cell receptor beta chains below was sequenced from the same sample in a study of blood T cell repertoires in COVID-19. TCRdb's copy holds only in-frame clones and misses some; the assay was immunoSEQ multiplex PCR. The sample lists 470,000 or so clones; about 90% were seen once. The sequencing sample was made of PBMCs or T cells enriched from blood (not recorded which). The receptor source for this set is a woman aged 18-29 years with acute COVID-19.

The chain combines TRBV2 with TRBJ2-5, with 9 bases fitting TRBD2. V was pared by 7 bases and J by 5 bases, with 2 bases of the junction left unmatched. Germline loops: CDR1 SNHLY, CDR2 FYNNEI. There are 12 residues in the CDR3. DNA for the CDR3: TGTGCCAGCATACTAGCGGGCGAGACCCAGTACTTC. It is translated as CASILAGETQYF. Combining the CDR3 with reference TRBV2 and TRBJ2-5 gives the whole variable domain EPEVTQTPSHQVTQMGQEVILRCVPISNHLYFYWYRQILGQKVEFLVSFYNNEISEKSEIFDDQFSVERPDGSNFTLKIRSTKLEDSAMYFCASILAGETQYFGPGTRLLVL.

The chain uses TRBV2 and TRBJ1-2; D gene unclear. V dropped 0 bases and J dropped 5 bases, with 10 bases sitting between them. The CDR3 has 14 amino acids. Germline lookup yields CDR1 SNHLY and CDR2 FYNNEI. The CDR3 DNA sequence: TGTGCCAGCAGTGAAGCGAGCTCTACTTATGGCTACACCTTC. It translates to CASSEASSTYGYTF.